The clone carrying this T cell receptor (beta chain) was recorded once. As yet, its antigen is unknown. The source of the sample is a study of T cell responses to AZD1222 COVID-19 vaccine. Whole-study findings and limits: Increased Spike-specific TCR breadth and depth were observed after two AZD1222 doses. Clonal diversity was possibly underestimated, and the donors were mostly white British, with more females. Repertoires were sampled only after the peak T cell response. At baseline, seropositivity was found in only a handful of AZD1222 recipients.

The protocol was immunoSEQ multiplex PCR, while the TCRdb copy is restricted to in-frame clones and leaves out a portion. Of fewer than 50,000 clones in the sample, around 80% are singletons; the top ten hold approximately 3.6%. This CDR3 spans 14 amino acids. Germline lookup yields CDR1 SGHVS and CDR2 FQNEAQ. Trimming removed 4 bases at V and 8 bases at J, with 14 bases between. Material: peripheral blood, obtained on day 0 of AZD1222 vaccination. This chain joins TRBV7-8 and TRBJ1-4, with D perhaps TRBD1 (5 bases). The TCR sequence derives from an adult in good health. The CDR3: CASSSRSGTEKLFF. The CDR3 coding sequence is TGTGCCAGCAGCTCCAGATCGGGGACCGAAAAACTGTTTTTT.